Relative to its sample, the clone carrying this T cell receptor (beta chain) is medium-sized. Antigen specificity is unknown. These data come from a study of liver allograft versus peripheral blood T cells. Study-level background: Graft-liver T cell receptor repertoires were compared against recipient peripheral blood repertoires. Points from the study as a whole: Inside liver allografts, T cell receptor repertoires reportedly diverged from the repertoires found in peripheral blood.

This CDR3 is 15 amino acids long. Germline CDR1 and CDR2: SGHDT and YYEEEE. Between the trimmed V and J ends, which lost 0 bases and 2 bases, there was a span of 11 bases. MiXCR, run by TCRdb on the reads, gives a single entry per CDR3 protein. The sample has several thousand distinct CDR3 sequences, approximately 17% seen once. This sequence was found in a human patient who had a liver transplant. Some T cells could come from the graft donor. The chain uses TRBV5-6 and TRBJ1-1; tentatively, D is TRBD1 (5 bases). This CDR3 is CASSLGDLFNTEAFF. Here the CDR3 DNA reads TGTGCCAGCAGCTTGGGGGACTTGTTTAACACTGAAGCTTTCTTT. The full variable domain, its missing parts supplied by reference TRBV5-6 and TRBJ1-1, is DAGVTQSPTHLIKTRGQQVTLRCSPKSGHDTVSWYQQALGQGPQFIFQYYEEEERQRGNFPDRFSGHQFPNYSSELNVNALLLGDSALYLCASSLGDLFNTEAFFGQGTRLTVV.